The rows below give T cell receptor beta chains drawn from one sample of a study of blood T cell repertoires in COVID-19. Data came from immunoSEQ multiplex PCR; TCRdb stores just in-frame clones and leaves some out. In the table there are approximately 300,000 clones, about nine tenths of which are singletons. Sequenced sample: PBMCs or T cells enriched from blood (not recorded which). The receptors were gathered from a woman in her twenties or thirties who had recovered from COVID-19. Both conserved end residues are part of each CDR3. D genes are given only for firm matches. Clone size is shown for a subset of rows, as once, few, many or a class of expanded clone.

abundance	v_gene	j_gene	d_gene	CDR3aa	CDR3nt
-	TRBV15	TRBJ1-1	TRBD1	CATSRITGGTEAFF	TGTGCCACCAGCAGAATCACAGGGGGTACTGAAGCTTTCTTT
once	TRBV5-1	TRBJ1-1	-	CASRLTGDTEAFF	TGCGCCAGCAGATTAACAGGCGACACTGAAGCTTTCTTT
-	TRBV28	TRBJ2-1	TRBD2	CASSFLLAGTTLIYNEQFF	TGTGCCAGCAGTTTTTTGCTAGCGGGAACCACCCTTATATACAATGAGCAGTTCTTC
few	TRBV9	TRBJ2-1	TRBD2	CASSVAAGAPNEQFF	TGTGCCAGCAGCGTAGCAGCGGGAGCACCCAATGAGCAGTTCTTC
-	TRBV19	TRBJ1-1	-	CASSISGWDTEAFF	TGTGCCAGTAGTATTTCAGGTTGGGACACTGAAGCTTTCTTT
-	TRBV27	TRBJ1-5	TRBD1	CASRGTGGNQPQHF	TGTGCCAGCAGGGGGACAGGGGGCAATCAGCCCCAGCATTTT
-	TRBV7-7	TRBJ2-2	-	CASSQAGSNTGELFF	TGTGCTAGCAGCCAAGCGGGTTCGAACACCGGGGAGCTGTTTTTT
-	TRBV18	TRBJ1-3	-	CASSPPNQEGSGNTIYF	TGTGCCAGCTCACCACCGAATCAGGAGGGATCCGGAAACACCATATATTTT
-	TRBV6-4	TRBJ2-2	-	CASSGRNTGELFF	TGTGCCAGCAGTGGGAGGAACACCGGGGAGCTGTTTTTT
-	TRBV1	TRBJ1-2	-	CTSSRRAREDGYTF	TGCACCAGCAGCCGCCGAGCCAGGGAGGATGGCTACACCTTC
-	TRBV7-7	TRBJ2-5	-	CASSLEQGLQETQYF	TGTGCTAGCAGCTTAGAACAGGGCCTTCAAGAGACCCAGTACTTC
-	TRBV29-1	TRBJ2-7	-	CSVRTDTYEQYF	TGCAGCGTCCGGACAGACACCTACGAGCAGTACTTC
once	TRBV15	TRBJ2-1	TRBD1	CATSRPTRQGDNNEQFF	TGTGCCACCAGCAGACCAACTAGACAGGGGGATAACAATGAGCAGTTCTTC
once	TRBV3-1/TRBV3-2	TRBJ1-2	-	CASSQRAQHRGGYTF	TGTGCCAGCAGCCAGAGAGCCCAGCACCGAGGTGGCTACACCTTC
-	TRBV19	TRBJ2-2	-	CASSIRTLNTGELFF	TGTGCCAGTAGTATAAGGACATTAAACACCGGGGAGCTGTTTTTT
-	TRBV7-2	TRBJ1-1	-	CASSLVDSVEAFF	TGTGCCAGCAGCTTAGTTGACAGCGTTGAAGCTTTCTTT
-	TRBV18	TRBJ1-2	TRBD1	CASSIQRGQEGQNYGYTF	TGTGCCAGCTCCATACAGAGGGGGCAGGAGGGACAGAACTATGGCTACACCTTC
-	TRBV7-2	TRBJ2-2	TRBD1	CASSSSPDRGGNTGELFF	TGTGCCAGCAGCTCTTCGCCGGACAGGGGGGGGAACACCGGGGAGCTGTTTTTT
-	TRBV6-5	TRBJ1-6	TRBD1	CASGQTGVPHSPLHF	TGTGCCAGCGGGCAAACAGGGGTGCCCCATTCACCCCTCCACTTT
-	TRBV5-4	TRBJ2-1	-	CASSLDRRDEQFF	TGTGCCAGCAGCTTGGATAGGAGGGATGAGCAGTTCTTC
once	TRBV7-3	TRBJ1-2	-	CASSLQADYGYTF	TGTGCCAGCAGCTTGCAGGCAGACTATGGCTACACCTTC
-	TRBV28	TRBJ1-2	-	CASSLIGAVNFYGYTF	TGTGCCAGCAGTCTAATAGGGGCCGTGAATTTCTATGGCTACACCTTC
once	TRBV27	TRBJ1-5	-	CASSLTGHLNQPQHF	TGTGCCAGCAGTTTAACCGGACACCTTAATCAGCCCCAGCATTTT
-	TRBV27	TRBJ2-1	TRBD2	CASSLWRLAGDDEQFF	TGTGCCAGCAGTTTATGGAGACTAGCGGGAGACGATGAGCAGTTCTTC